This T cell receptor beta chain emerged from a study of CD8 T cells in ankylosing spondylitis. Study conclusions and caveats: In ankylosing spondylitis patients, matched synovial fluid reportedly showed significant enrichment of disease-linked clones. Roughly 8 highly homologous variants formed a TCR beta motif that appeared characteristic of ankylosing spondylitis blood.

Preparation of TCR beta libraries was done by quantitative 5'-RACE with molecular barcodes. TCRdb recomputed calls from the 5' RACE reads with MiXCR, one row per CDR3 protein. The data hold approximately 400,000 distinct CDR3 sequences, with about 25% observed a single time. Regarding this clonotype: Its antigen is unknown.

Per the germline V gene, CDR1 is SGHRS and CDR2 is YFSETQ. This CDR3 comprises 15 residues. V gave up 6 bases and J gave up 7 bases, with 19 bases separating them. Material for sequencing was blood, either unsorted or a sorted T cell fraction (not recorded which). The receptor was derived from a male donor with ankylosing spondylitis. The chain links TRBV5-1 to TRBJ1-4, with a possible D match to TRBD1 (6 bases). The CDR3 here is CASTLAGVRGEKLFF. DNA of the CDR3: TGCGCCAGCACTTTGGCCGGGGTCAGGGGTGAAAAACTGTTTTTT.